Following are 27 T cell receptor beta chains from one sample sequenced in a study of T cell responses to AZD1222 COVID-19 vaccine. Here immunoSEQ multiplex PCR was the method, and the copy in TCRdb shows in-frame clones only, minus some. The data show about 210,000 clones, approximately 94% seen once. The specimen was peripheral blood, collected 28 days after the second dose of the MenACWY control vaccine. The receptors come from an adult who received the MenACWY meningococcal vaccine as a control.

The V gene is TRBV9, the J gene TRBJ2-5; 9 bases are shared with TRBD2. CDR1 SGDLS and CDR2 YYNGEE come from the germline V gene. After removal of 4 bases from V and 5 bases from J, the junction contained 3 bases not matched to a gene. The CDR3 has 13 residues. The CDR3 protein is CASSRTSVETQYF. The CDR3 nucleotides are TGTGCCAGCAGCCGGACTAGCGTGGAGACCCAGTACTTC.

The rearrangement joins TRBV28 to TRBJ1-1; D unresolved. Trimming took off 1 base at V and 5 bases at J, with 5 bases between the two ends. Germline V gene lookup returns CDR1 MDHEN and CDR2 SYDVKM. The CDR3 runs 12 residues. For the CDR3, the DNA is TGTGCCAGCAGTTTATCTCGTACTGAAGCTTTCTTT. Protein product: CASSLSRTEAFF.

The chain is built from TRBV3-1 (or the pseudogene TRBV3-2) and TRBJ1-5, with D unresolved. Germline-derived CDR1 and CDR2 are LGHDT and YNNKEL (reference sequence). The CDR3 is 12 amino acids. V shed 3 bases and J shed 2 bases, with 2 bases lying between them. CDR3 DNA sequence: TGTGCCAGCAGCCATGGCAATCAGCCCCAGCATTTT. It is translated as CASSHGNQPQHF.

In DNA, the CDR3 is TGTGCCAGCAGTACCCGATCCTACGAGCAGTACTTC. Its protein product is CASSTRSYEQYF. The chain links TRBV6-2 or TRBV6-3 to TRBJ2-7; D is uncertain. V lost 5 bases and J 1 base, leaving 6 bases between the germline ends. This CDR3 spans 12 amino acids. Germline V gene data show CDR1 as MNHEY and CDR2 as SVGEGT.

The CDR3 protein is CARGTEAYTEAFF. CDR3 coding DNA: TGTGCCAGGGGGACGGAGGCTTACACTGAAGCTTTCTTT. This rearrangement joins TRBV11-3 to TRBJ1-1; TRBD1 might be the D (5 bases). CDR3 length equals 13 residues. CDR1 is SGHNT and CDR2 is YENEEA in the germline V gene. Trimming removed 9 bases from V and 3 bases from J, with 14 bases in between.

The chain couples TRBV7-2 to TRBJ1-5; D uncertain. This CDR3 spans 13 amino acids. V was cut by 1 base and J by 9 bases, with 10 bases left in between. Per germline, CDR1 SGHTA and CDR2 FQGNSA. The CDR3 reads CASSLERVTPQHF. The CDR3 coding sequence is TGTGCCAGCAGCTTAGAAAGGGTAACGCCCCAGCATTTT. The whole variable domain, filled in from reference TRBV7-2 and TRBJ1-5, reads GAGVSQSPSNKVTEKGKDVELRCDPISGHTALYWYRQSLGQGLEFLIYFQGNSAPDKSGLPSDRFSAERTGGSVSTLTIQRTQQEDSAVYLCASSLERVTPQHFGDGTRLSIL.

The gene calls are TRBV19 and TRBJ2-7; TRBD2 agrees at 9 bases. Germline trimming cut 5 bases from V and 0 bases from J; bases unmatched to any gene: 8. The CDR3 runs to 16 residues. CDR1 is LNHDA and CDR2 is SQIVND in the germline V gene (reference sequence). CDR3 region: CASSPGLAPLSYEQYF. In nucleotides, the CDR3 is TGTGCCAGTAGTCCCGGACTAGCGCCCCTCTCCTACGAGCAGTACTTC.

The V and J genes are TRBV27 and TRBJ1-2; 8 nucleotides match TRBD1. Trimming removed 4 bases from V and 2 bases from J; junction bases left unmatched: 6. This CDR3 has 15 amino acids. Germline CDR1 is MNHEY and CDR2 is SMNVEV (reference sequence). CDR3 bases: TGTGCCAGCAGTTCAAGGACAGGGTACAACTATGGCTACACCTTC. This codes for CASSSRTGYNYGYTF.

The chain recombines TRBV7-9 with TRBJ1-5; D is perhaps TRBD1 (5 bases). This CDR3 is 12 amino acids long. Deletions cut 5 bases from V and 6 bases from J, with 8 bases between. The germline CDR1 and CDR2 sequences are SEHNR and FQNEAQ (reference sequence). CDR3 sequence (DNA): TGTGCCAGCAGCCGGGACGTTCAGCCCCAGCATTTT. Its protein is CASSRDVQPQHF. Looking up the rest from reference TRBV7-9 and TRBJ1-5 gives the full variable domain: DTGVSQNPRHKITKRGQNVTFRCDPISEHNRLYWYRQTLGQGPEFLTYFQNEAQLEKSRLLSDRFSAERPKGSFSTLEIQRTEQGDSAMYLCASSRDVQPQHFGDGTRLSIL.

Concerning this clone itself: The same CDR3 arises from other DNA sequences in this sample as well. The genes are TRBV5-1 and TRBJ2-7; D may be TRBD2 (6 bases). Looked up from germline, CDR1 is SGHRS and CDR2 is YFSETQ. This CDR3 has 13 residues. Trimming took 4 bases from V and 2 from J, leaving 10 bases between them. The CDR3 spells CASSLGGTYEQYF. The CDR3 region has the DNA TGCGCCAGCAGCCTCGGAGGGACCTACGAGCAGTACTTC.

CDR3 nucleotides: TGCGCCAGCAGCTTGGAAGGGACAGTTTCTACCTACGAGCAGTACTTC. This translates into CASSLEGTVSTYEQYF. The chain combines TRBV5-1 with TRBJ2-7; 7 bases match TRBD1. CDR3 length equals 16 residues. Germline V gene lookup returns CDR1 SGHRS and CDR2 YFSETQ. With V trimmed by 0 bases and J by 2 bases, 8 bases remained unmatched.

This chain joins TRBV5-1 and TRBJ2-5; D not certain. CDR1 is SGHRS and CDR2 is YFSETQ in the germline V gene. The V gene lost 3 bases and the J gene lost 4 bases, with 10 bases spanning the gap. This CDR3 comprises 13 residues. CDR3: CASSSTGRETQYF. The DNA for the CDR3 is TGCGCCAGCAGCTCGACTGGTAGAGAGACCCAGTACTTC.

This rearrangement joins TRBV12-5 to TRBJ2-7; D is unresolved. V was cut by 0 bases and J by 2 bases, with 17 bases left in between. This CDR3 comprises 17 residues. Germline CDR1 LGHNT, CDR2 FRNRAP. CDR3 loop: CASGLVQGYSGAYEQYF. CDR3 DNA sequence: TGTGCTAGTGGTTTGGTACAAGGCTATTCAGGCGCCTACGAGCAGTACTTC.

The gene calls are TRBV5-5 and TRBJ2-1; D ambiguous. The ends were cut back, 0 bases at V and 0 bases at J, with 19 bases in the middle. Per the germline V gene, CDR1 is SGHKS and CDR2 is YYEKEE (reference sequence). The CDR3 has 19 residues. CDR3 in amino acids: CASSLALGLAVPSYNEQFF. The CDR3 coding sequence is TGTGCCAGCAGCTTGGCCCTGGGTCTGGCGGTCCCCTCCTACAATGAGCAGTTCTTC.

This sequence joins TRBV9 and TRBJ1-1; perhaps TRBD1 as D (6 bases). V was trimmed by 4 bases and J by 1 base, leaving 8 bases between them. Germline lookup yields CDR1 SGDLS and CDR2 YYNGEE. CDR3 length: 13 residues. CDR3 in amino acids: CASSWGQNTEAFF. The CDR3 DNA is TGTGCCAGCAGCTGGGGACAGAACACTGAAGCTTTCTTT.

The chain has TRBV6-5 and TRBJ2-5; D not certain. The V gene's germline CDR1 is MNHEY and CDR2 SVGAGI. V shed 9 bases and J shed 4 bases, with 9 bases lying between them. The CDR3 length is 11 residues. Written as DNA, the CDR3 is TGTGCCAGTCGTATAGGAGAGACCCAGTACTTC. Translated: CASRIGETQYF.

V usage is TRBV19 and J usage is TRBJ2-2, with D unclear. The V gene lost 1 base and the J gene lost 6 bases, with 6 bases spanning the gap. The CDR3 has 13 residues. The V gene's germline CDR1 is LNHDA and CDR2 SQIVND (reference sequence). In DNA, the CDR3 is TGTGCCAGTAGTATAGGCGAGGCCGGGGAGCTGTTTTTT. Translation gives CASSIGEAGELFF.

The gene calls are TRBV4-1 and TRBJ1-2; TRBD1 is a possible D gene (6 bases). Trimming left V 1 base short and J 6 bases short, with 15 bases between. Germline V gene lookup returns CDR1 MGHRA and CDR2 YSYEKL. The CDR3 is 15 amino acids. CDR3 amino acids: CASSQGEDRLDGYTF. CDR3 nucleotides: TGCGCCAGCAGCCAAGGCGAGGACAGACTTGATGGCTACACCTTC.

CDR3 loop: CASSHWAAALGYNEQFF. The CDR3 region has the DNA TGTGCCAGCAGCCACTGGGCGGCCGCCTTAGGATACAATGAGCAGTTCTTC. The V and J genes are TRBV3-1 (or the pseudogene TRBV3-2) and TRBJ2-1, with no clear D. Germline lookup yields CDR1 LGHDT and CDR2 YNNKEL (reference sequence). The CDR3 contains 17 residues. With 3 bases removed from V and 4 bases from J, the gap between germline ends came to 19 bases.

This chain joins TRBV28 and TRBJ2-1; D not resolved. Germline CDR1 and CDR2: MDHEN and SYDVKM. There are 15 residues in the CDR3. Trimming shortened V by 4 bases and J by 3 bases, and 13 bases separated the two germline ends. This CDR3 is CASSYRSDGYNEQFF. As DNA, the CDR3 is TGTGCCAGCAGTTACCGATCGGACGGCTACAATGAGCAGTTCTTC.

The J gene is TRBJ2-1, the V gene TRBV7-2; 7 bases line up with TRBD2. V lost 1 base and J lost 3; bases outside the gene matches: 6. CDR1 is SGHTA, CDR2 FQGNSA, per germline. The CDR3 runs 16 residues. The CDR3 DNA reads as TGTGCCAGCAGCTTAGTGAACCAGCGGGGCTACAATGAGCAGTTCTTC. Translated: CASSLVNQRGYNEQFF.

The chain employs TRBV30 and TRBJ1-5; no firm D call. Trimming cost V 2 bases and J 2 bases, with 4 bases left between them. CDR1 GTSNPN and CDR2 SVGIG come from the germline V gene (reference sequence). CDR3 length equals 12 residues. In nucleotides, the CDR3 is TGTGCCTGGAGTAGGGGCAATCAGCCCCAGCATTTT. This encodes CAWSRGNQPQHF.

The chain couples TRBV19 to TRBJ2-7; 7 positions agree with TRBD2. CDR3 size: 14 residues. V was pared by 3 bases and J by 2 bases, with 4 bases of the junction left unmatched. Looked up from germline, CDR1 is LNHDA and CDR2 is SQIVND (reference sequence). The CDR3: CASSIGGGAYEQYF. The CDR3 DNA reads TGTGCCAGTAGTATTGGCGGGGGTGCCTACGAGCAGTACTTC.

The chain carries TRBV7-9 and TRBJ2-5, with 10 nucleotides matching TRBD1. Losses at the gene ends were 1 base for V and 0 bases for J; bases not matched to a gene: 5. CDR1 SEHNR and CDR2 FQNEAQ come from the germline V gene (reference sequence). The CDR3 length is 17 residues. The CDR3: CASSLGLDRGYQETQYF. CDR3 nucleotides: TGTGCCAGCAGCTTAGGTTTGGACAGGGGGTACCAAGAGACCCAGTACTTC. Complete variable domain (other parts from reference TRBV7-9 and TRBJ2-5): DTGVSQNPRHKITKRGQNVTFRCDPISEHNRLYWYRQTLGQGPEFLTYFQNEAQLEKSRLLSDRFSAERPKGSFSTLEIQRTEQGDSAMYLCASSLGLDRGYQETQYFGPGTRLLVL.

Remarks on this clone: Other DNA sequences of this sample code for an identical CDR3. The rearrangement links TRBV3-1 (or the pseudogene TRBV3-2) to TRBJ2-2, with D maybe TRBD1 (6 bases). V was shortened by 2 bases and J by 3 bases, with 7 bases between the two germline ends. The germline gives CDR1 LGHDT, CDR2 YNNKEL (reference sequence). The CDR3 runs to 14 residues. The CDR3 coding sequence is TGTGCCAGCAGCCAACAGGGGTACACCGGGGAGCTGTTTTTT. Translating gives CASSQQGYTGELFF.

CDR3 sequence (DNA): TGTGCCAGCAGTGAAGGGGGCGGGGGTCCCTACGAGCAGTACTTC. This sequence encodes CASSEGGGGPYEQYF. V gene TRBV6-1 combines with J gene TRBJ2-7; TRBD2 matches at 7 bases. The J segment lost 2 bases and the V segment lost 1 base, leaving 5 bases of the junction unmatched. Germline CDR1 is MNHNS and CDR2 is SASEGT. The CDR3 covers 15 residues.

This sequence joins TRBV18 and TRBJ2-7, with D possibly called TRBD1 or TRBD2 (5 bases each). This CDR3 spans 14 amino acids. CDR1 and CDR2 from the germline V gene are KGHSH and LQKENI. V was pared by 3 bases and J by 0 bases, with 9 bases between. The CDR3 DNA reads as TGTGCCAGCTCACCGGGGGACGGCTCCTACGAGCAGTACTTC. The encoded protein is CASSPGDGSYEQYF.